The source of this T cell receptor (beta chain) is a study of T cell repertoires in cytomegalovirus infection. Points from the study as a whole: HLA-C-restricted CMV clonotypes gave the most frequent clonotype in two of eight donors. The study identified carriers of CMV plus the relevant HLA from cumulative public TCR beta family frequency.

The CDR3 is 15 amino acids. Germline CDR1 and CDR2: DFQATT and SNEGSKA (reference sequence). The V gene lost 0 bases and the J gene lost 4 bases, with 13 bases spanning the gap. Many counts were recorded for this clonotype. Its antigen is unidentified. TCRdb used MiXCR to reprocess the reads, holding one entry per CDR3 protein. The sample gives 80,000 to 130,000 distinct CDR3 sequences, more than 20% of which show up once; around 40% is in the top ten. Material: CD8+ T cells from PBMCs. This chain joins TRBV20-1 and TRBJ2-1, with D perhaps TRBD2 (6 bases). The TCR sequence derives from a human donor in good health (CMV status not recorded). Some clones in this sample may be carry-over from other donors' samples. Here the CDR3 reads CSARDLASVYNEQFF. In DNA, the CDR3 is TGCAGTGCTAGAGATCTGGCTAGCGTATACAATGAGCAGTTCTTC.